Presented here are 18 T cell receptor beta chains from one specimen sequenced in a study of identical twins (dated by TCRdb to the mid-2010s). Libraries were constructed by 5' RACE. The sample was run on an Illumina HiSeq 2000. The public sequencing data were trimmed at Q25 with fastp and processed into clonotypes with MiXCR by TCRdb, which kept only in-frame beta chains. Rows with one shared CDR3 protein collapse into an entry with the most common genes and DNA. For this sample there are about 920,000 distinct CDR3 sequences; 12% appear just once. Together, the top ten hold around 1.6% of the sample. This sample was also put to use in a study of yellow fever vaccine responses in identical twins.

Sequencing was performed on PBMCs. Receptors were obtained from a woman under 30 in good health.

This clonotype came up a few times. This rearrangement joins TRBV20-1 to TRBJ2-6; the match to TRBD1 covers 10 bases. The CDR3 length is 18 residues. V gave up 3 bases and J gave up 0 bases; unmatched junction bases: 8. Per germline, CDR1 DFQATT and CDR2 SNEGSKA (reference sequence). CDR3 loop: CSARGGTGAFSGANVLTF. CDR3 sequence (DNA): TGCAGTGCTAGGGGGGGGACAGGGGCCTTCTCTGGGGCCAACGTCCTGACTTTC.

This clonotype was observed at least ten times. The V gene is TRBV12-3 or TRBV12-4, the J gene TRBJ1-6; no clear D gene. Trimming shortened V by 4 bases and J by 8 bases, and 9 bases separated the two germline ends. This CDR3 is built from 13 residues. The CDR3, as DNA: TGTGCCAGCAGTTCCTGGACGGATTCACCCCTCCACTTT. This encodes CASSSWTDSPLHF.

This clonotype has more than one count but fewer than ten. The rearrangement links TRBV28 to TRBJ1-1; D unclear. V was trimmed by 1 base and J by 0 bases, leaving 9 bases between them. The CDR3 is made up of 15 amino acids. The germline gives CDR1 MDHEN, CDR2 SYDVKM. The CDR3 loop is CASSLSAVVNTEAFF. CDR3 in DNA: TGTGCCAGCAGTTTATCGGCAGTCGTGAACACTGAAGCTTTCTTT.

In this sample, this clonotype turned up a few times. The CDR3 bases are TGTGCCAGCCCCGGGGGTCTAGCGGGGACCTACGAGCAGTACTTC. It specifies CASPGGLAGTYEQYF. The chain uses TRBV6-1 and TRBJ2-7; 9 nucleotides agree with TRBD2. The CDR3 has 15 amino acids. Trimming cost V 8 bases and J 2 bases; bases outside gene matches: 10. Germline V gives CDR1 MNHNS, CDR2 SASEGT.

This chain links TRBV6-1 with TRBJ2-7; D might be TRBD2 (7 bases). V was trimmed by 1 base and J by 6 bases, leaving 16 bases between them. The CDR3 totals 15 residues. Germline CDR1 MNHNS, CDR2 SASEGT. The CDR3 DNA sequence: TGTGCCAGCAGTGAAGAGGAAGGGGGGGGAGCCGAGCAGTACGTC. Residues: CASSEEEGGGAEQYV.

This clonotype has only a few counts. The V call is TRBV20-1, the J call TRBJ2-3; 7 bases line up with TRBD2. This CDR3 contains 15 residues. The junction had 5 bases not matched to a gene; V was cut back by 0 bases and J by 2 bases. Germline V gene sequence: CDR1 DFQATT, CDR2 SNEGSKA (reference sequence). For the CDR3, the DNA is TGCAGTGCTAGAGATCCGGCGGGGGTCACAGATACGCAGTATTTT. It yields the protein CSARDPAGVTDTQYF.

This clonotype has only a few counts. The DNA of the CDR3 is TGCAGTGCCCTCGACGCCGGGACTAGTAAAAACATTCAGTACTTC. It codes for CSALDAGTSKNIQYF. The chain couples TRBV20-1 to TRBJ2-4; TRBD2 matches 8 bases. The CDR3 consists of 15 residues. Germline CDR1 and CDR2: DFQATT and SNEGSKA (reference sequence). Trimming at V came to 6 bases and at J to 4 bases, leaving 11 bases not matched to a gene.

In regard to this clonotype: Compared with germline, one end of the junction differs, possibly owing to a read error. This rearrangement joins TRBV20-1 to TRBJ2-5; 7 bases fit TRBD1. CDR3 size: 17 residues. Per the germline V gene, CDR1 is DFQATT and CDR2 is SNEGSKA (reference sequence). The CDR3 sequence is CCARGEGARKIKETQYF. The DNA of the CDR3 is TGCTGTGCTAGAGGAGAGGGGGCCCGAAAAATCAAAGAGACCCAGTACTTC.

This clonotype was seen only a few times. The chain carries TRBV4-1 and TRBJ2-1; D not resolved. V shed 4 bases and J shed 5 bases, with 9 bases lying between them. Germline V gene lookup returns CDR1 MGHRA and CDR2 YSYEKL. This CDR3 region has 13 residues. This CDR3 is CASSLALDNEQFF. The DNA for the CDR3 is TGCGCCAGCAGCCTGGCGCTAGACAATGAGCAGTTCTTC.

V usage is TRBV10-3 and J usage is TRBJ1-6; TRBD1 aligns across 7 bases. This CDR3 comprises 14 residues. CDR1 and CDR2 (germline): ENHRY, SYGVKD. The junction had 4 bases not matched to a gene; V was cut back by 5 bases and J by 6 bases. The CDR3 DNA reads TGTGCCATCAGTAAGACAGGGTTTAATTCACCCCTCCACTTT. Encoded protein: CAISKTGFNSPLHF.

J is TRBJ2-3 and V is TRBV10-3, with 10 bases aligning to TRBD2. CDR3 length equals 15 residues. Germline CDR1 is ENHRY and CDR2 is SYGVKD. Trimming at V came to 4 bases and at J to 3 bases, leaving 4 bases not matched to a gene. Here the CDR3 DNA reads TGTGCCATCAGTGGGGCTAGCGGGGGAACAGATACGCAGTATTTT. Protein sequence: CAISGASGGTDTQYF.

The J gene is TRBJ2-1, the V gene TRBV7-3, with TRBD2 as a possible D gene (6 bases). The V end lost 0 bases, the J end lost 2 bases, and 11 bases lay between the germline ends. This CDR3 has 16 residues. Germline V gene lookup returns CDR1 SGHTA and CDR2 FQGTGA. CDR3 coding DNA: TGTGCCAGCAGCTTAACAGCCGGGAGCCCCTACAATGAGCAGTTCTTC. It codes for CASSLTAGSPYNEQFF.

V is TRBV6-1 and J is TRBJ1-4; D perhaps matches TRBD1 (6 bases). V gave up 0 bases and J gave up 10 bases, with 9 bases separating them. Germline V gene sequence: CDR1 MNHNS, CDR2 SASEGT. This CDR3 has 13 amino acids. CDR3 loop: CASSEAPDRKLFF. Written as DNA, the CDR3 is TGTGCCAGCAGTGAAGCGCCGGACAGAAAACTGTTTTTT.

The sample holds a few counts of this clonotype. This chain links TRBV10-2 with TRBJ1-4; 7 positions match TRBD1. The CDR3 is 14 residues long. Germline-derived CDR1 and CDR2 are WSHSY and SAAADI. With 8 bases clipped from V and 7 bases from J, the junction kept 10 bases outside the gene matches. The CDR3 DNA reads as TGCGCCAGCGGGGACAGTGCTGCGGGTGAAAAACTGTTTTTT. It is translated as CASGDSAAGEKLFF.

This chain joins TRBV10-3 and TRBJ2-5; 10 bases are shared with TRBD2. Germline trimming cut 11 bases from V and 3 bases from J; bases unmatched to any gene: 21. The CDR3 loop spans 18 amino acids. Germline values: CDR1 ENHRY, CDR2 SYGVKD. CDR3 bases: TGTGCCGCCCAGGACCGCCTAGCGGGGGTCGGGGAAAAAGAGACCCAGTACTTC. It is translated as CAAQDRLAGVGEKETQYF.

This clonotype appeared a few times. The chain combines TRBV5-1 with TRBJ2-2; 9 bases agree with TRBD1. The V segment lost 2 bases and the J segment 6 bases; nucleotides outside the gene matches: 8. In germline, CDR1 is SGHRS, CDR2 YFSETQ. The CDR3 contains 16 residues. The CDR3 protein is CASSLSTGGSAGELFF. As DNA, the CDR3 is TGCGCCAGCAGCTTATCCACAGGGGGCTCAGCCGGGGAGCTGTTTTTT.

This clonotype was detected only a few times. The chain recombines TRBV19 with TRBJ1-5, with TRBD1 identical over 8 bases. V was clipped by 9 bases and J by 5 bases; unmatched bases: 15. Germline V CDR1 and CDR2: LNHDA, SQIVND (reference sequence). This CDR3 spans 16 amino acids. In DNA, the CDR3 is TGTGCCAGCTCCAGGCTAGGGGACAGGCGATATCAGCCCCAGCATTTT. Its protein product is CASSRLGDRRYQPQHF.

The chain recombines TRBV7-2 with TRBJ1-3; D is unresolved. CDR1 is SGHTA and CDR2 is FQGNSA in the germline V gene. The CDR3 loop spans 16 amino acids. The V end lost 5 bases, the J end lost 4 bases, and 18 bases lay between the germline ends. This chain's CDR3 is CASSPDAKLGGNTIYF. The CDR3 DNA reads TGTGCCAGCAGCCCTGACGCAAAACTAGGGGGAAACACCATATATTTT. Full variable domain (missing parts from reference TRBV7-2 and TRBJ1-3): GAGVSQSPSNKVTEKGKDVELRCDPISGHTALYWYRQSLGQGLEFLIYFQGNSAPDKSGLPSDRFSAERTGGSVSTLTIQRTQQEDSAVYLCASSPDAKLGGNTIYFGEGSWLTVV.